This T cell receptor beta chain derives from a study of blood T cell repertoires in COVID-19 (dated by TCRdb to about 2020). Background for the entire study: Collaborator samples came from the United States, Italy and Spain and covered acute and convalescent phases of COVID-19. The material from the prospective study consisted of cDNA or gDNA derived from T cells, B-cell-depleted T cells, or PBMCs. Deeply sampled blood TCRbeta repertoires from subjects exposed to, actively infected with, or recovered from COVID-19 were included in the dataset. The repertoires were made available in a free public database intended to serve as a resource for research on the immune response to SARS-CoV-2. Samples were obtained from the ongoing ImmuneRACE study (first 160 participants) and from about 1,300 subjects provided by 6 global collaborators. Nearly every sample came with metadata listing a de-identified subject ID, COVID-19 status, age in years and sex. Where available, HLA class I and class II types were taken from metadata supplied by the sample provider and were not determined by assay-based typing.

General conclusions and limits of the study: How much clinical and demographic metadata was included differed by source and by participant, and the metadata was provided uncurated.

V loses 4 bases of germline sequence and J loses 4 bases, and the interval between the two ends is 12 bases. According to the germline V gene (reference sequence), CDR1 reads SGHKS and CDR2 reads YYEKEE. The CDR3 runs 14 residues from the cysteine to the phenylalanine. This entry keeps only the CDR3 DNA: 42 bases, framed from base 1. Each collaborating institution followed its own protocols to collect whole blood in K2EDTA tubes. For TCRbeta analysis, collaborators shipped samples as frozen whole blood, isolated PBMCs, or DNA extracted from either of those sample types. The immunoSEQ Assay, a bias-controlled multiplex PCR, was used to amplify TCRbeta CDR3 regions from genomic DNA. The authors' pipeline ran thus. The number of nucleated cells in each sample was estimated by amplification of reference gene primers within the assay. To quantify the absolute abundance of each unique TCRbeta CDR3 rearrangement, sequence reads were collapsed and filtered. For each sample, productive Simpson clonality was calculated as the square root of Simpson's diversity index across productive rearrangements. Here the immuneACCESS table is served through TCRdb, limited to in-frame sequences with V and J called. Missing clones are a known gap in these copies; in checked studies unresolved V genes cover under half, and the rest lacks a known reason. Clonal size and the V and J genes are those of that table, whereas D and trimming came from the DNA. The sample contains approximately 220,000 clones, more than 85% of them found a single time. Jointly, the top ten make up 3% of the sample.

Remarks on this clone: Its antigen is unknown. Per-base quality was not reported, and no clone a single base away is much larger than it.

The sequence was obtained from a man in his sixties with acute or convalescent COVID-19. What was sequenced was peripheral blood. The rearranged chain carries TRBV5-5 and TRBJ1-3, and the D gene may be TRBD1, 5 bases matching. The DNA reads TGTGCCAGCAGCCGAGACAGCTACGGAAACACCATATATTTT. Its amino acids are CASSRDSYGNTIYF.